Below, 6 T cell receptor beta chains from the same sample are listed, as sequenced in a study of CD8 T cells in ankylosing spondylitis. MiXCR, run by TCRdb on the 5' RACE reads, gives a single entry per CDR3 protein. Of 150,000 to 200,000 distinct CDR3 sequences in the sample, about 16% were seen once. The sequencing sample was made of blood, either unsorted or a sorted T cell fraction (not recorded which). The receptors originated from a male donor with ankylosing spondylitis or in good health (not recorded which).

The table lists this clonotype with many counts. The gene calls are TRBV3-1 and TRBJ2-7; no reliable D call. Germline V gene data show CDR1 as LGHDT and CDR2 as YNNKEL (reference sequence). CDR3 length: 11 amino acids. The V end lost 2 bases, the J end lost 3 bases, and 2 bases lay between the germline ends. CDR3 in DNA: TGTGCCAGCAGCCAAATCTACGAGCAGTACTTC. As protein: CASSQIYEQYF.

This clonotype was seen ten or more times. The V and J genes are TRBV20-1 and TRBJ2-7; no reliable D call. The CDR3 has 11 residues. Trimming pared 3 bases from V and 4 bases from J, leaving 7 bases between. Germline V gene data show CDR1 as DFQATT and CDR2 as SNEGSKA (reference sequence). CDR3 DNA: TGCAGTGCTAGCTCCAATTACGAGCAGTACTTC. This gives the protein CSASSNYEQYF.

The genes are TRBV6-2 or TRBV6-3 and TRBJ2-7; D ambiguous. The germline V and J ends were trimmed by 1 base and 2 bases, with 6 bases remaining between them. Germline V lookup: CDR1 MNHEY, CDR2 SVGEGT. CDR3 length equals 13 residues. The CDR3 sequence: CASSYLPTYEQYF. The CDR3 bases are TGTGCCAGCAGTTACTTACCGACCTACGAGCAGTACTTC.

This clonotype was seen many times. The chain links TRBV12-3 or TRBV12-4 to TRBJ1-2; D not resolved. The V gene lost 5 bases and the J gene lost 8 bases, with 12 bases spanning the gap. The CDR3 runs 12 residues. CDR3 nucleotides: TGTGCCAGCAGTGGGTCGGGTCTGGGCTACACCTTC. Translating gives CASSGSGLGYTF.

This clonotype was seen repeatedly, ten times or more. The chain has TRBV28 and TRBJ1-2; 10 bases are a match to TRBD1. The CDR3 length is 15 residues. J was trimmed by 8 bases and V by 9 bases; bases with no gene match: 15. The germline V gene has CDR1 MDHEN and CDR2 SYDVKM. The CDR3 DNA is TGTGCCAGTAAAGAATGGGGACAGGGGCAAGGAGGCTACACCTTC. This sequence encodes CASKEWGQGQGGYTF.

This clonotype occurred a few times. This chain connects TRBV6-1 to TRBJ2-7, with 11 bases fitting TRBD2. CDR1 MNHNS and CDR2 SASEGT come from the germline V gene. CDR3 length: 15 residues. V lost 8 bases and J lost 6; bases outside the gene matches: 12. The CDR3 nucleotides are TGTGCCAGCGGTGGACTAGCGGGCGCAACCTCCGAGCAGTACTTC. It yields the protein CASGGLAGATSEQYF.